This is a list of T cell receptor beta chains from one sample in a study of Graves' ophthalmopathy and Graves' hyperthyroidism. Via MiXCR, TCRdb re-called the multiplex PCR reads, giving one row per CDR3 protein. The data contain 200,000 to 250,000 distinct CDR3 sequences, about 22% of them singletons. The sequenced sample was peripheral blood. The source of these receptors is a woman in her 50s with Graves' ophthalmopathy. Both conserved end residues are part of each CDR3. The D gene is left open where the match is weak. Only part of the rows carry a size: once, few, many, or a class if the clone is expanded.

j_call: TRBJ1-1; clone_size: many; v_call: TRBV27; d_call: NA; cdr3_nt: TGTGCCAGCACCCGGGCGGGGGGGATGAACACTGAAGCTTTCTTT; cdr3_aa: CASTRAGGMNTEAFF
j_call: TRBJ2-7; clone_size: many; v_call: TRBV11-3; d_call: TRBD2; cdr3_nt: TGTGCCAGCAGCACGGCGGGGGGCCTTGTGCAGTACTTC; cdr3_aa: CASSTAGGLVQYF
j_call: TRBJ2-2; clone_size: many; v_call: TRBV7-3; d_call: NA; cdr3_nt: TGTGCCAGCAGCCGCGGCGGGGAGCTGTTTTTT; cdr3_aa: CASSRGGELFF
j_call: TRBJ2-3; clone_size: many; v_call: TRBV6-5; d_call: NA; cdr3_nt: TGTGCCAGCAGTTACAGGGGGAGCGTCGATACGCAGTATTTT; cdr3_aa: CASSYRGSVDTQYF
j_call: TRBJ1-1; clone_size: many; v_call: TRBV7-9; d_call: NA; cdr3_nt: TGTGCCAGCAGCCCCGGGGACCTGGGGTACACTGAAGCTTTCTTT; cdr3_aa: CASSPGDLGYTEAFF
j_call: TRBJ1-2; clone_size: many; v_call: TRBV20-1; d_call: NA; cdr3_nt: TGCAGTGCCCTACGGACAGCTAACTATGGCTACACCTTC; cdr3_aa: CSALRTANYGYTF
j_call: TRBJ2-5; clone_size: many; v_call: TRBV12-3/TRBV12-4; d_call: NA; cdr3_nt: TGTGCCAGCAGTGGGAGTGGGAAGGAAGGGACCCAGTACTTC; cdr3_aa: CASSGSGKEGTQYF
j_call: TRBJ2-7; clone_size: NA; v_call: TRBV6-1; d_call: NA; cdr3_nt: TGTGCCAGCAGTGCCATCGACCGCTACGAGCAGTACTTC; cdr3_aa: CASSAIDRYEQYF
j_call: TRBJ2-5; clone_size: NA; v_call: TRBV6-1; d_call: TRBD2; cdr3_nt: TGTGCCAGCAGTGAGCTAGCGGGCTATCGAGAGACCCAGTACTTC; cdr3_aa: CASSELAGYRETQYF
j_call: TRBJ2-7; clone_size: NA; v_call: TRBV5-1; d_call: NA; cdr3_nt: TGCGCCAGCAGCCGCACCGGGACACGAGAGCAGTACTTC; cdr3_aa: CASSRTGTREQYF